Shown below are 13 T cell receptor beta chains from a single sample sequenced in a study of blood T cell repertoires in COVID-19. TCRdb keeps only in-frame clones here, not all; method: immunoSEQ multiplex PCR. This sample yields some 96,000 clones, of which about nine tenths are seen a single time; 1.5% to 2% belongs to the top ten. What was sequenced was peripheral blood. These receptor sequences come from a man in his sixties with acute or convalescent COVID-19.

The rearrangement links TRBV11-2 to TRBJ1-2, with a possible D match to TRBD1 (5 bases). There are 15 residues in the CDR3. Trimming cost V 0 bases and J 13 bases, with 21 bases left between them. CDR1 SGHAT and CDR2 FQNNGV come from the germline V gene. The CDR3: CASSLEFSRGTDLTF. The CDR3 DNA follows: TGTGCCAGCAGCTTAGAATTCTCTAGGGGAACAGATCTCACCTTC.

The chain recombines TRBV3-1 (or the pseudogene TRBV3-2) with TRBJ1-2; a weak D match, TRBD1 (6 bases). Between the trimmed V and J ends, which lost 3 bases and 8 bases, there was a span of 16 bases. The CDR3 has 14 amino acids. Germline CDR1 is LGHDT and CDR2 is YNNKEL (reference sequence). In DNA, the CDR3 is TGTGCCAGCAGCCAGACCACGGGGGGCGGAGGCTACACCTTC. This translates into CASSQTTGGGGYTF.

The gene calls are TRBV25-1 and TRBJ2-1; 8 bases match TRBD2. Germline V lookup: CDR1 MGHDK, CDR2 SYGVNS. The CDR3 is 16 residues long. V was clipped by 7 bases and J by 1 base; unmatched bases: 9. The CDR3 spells CASKSSGPQSYNEQFF. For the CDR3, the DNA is TGTGCCAGCAAGTCTAGCGGGCCCCAATCCTACAATGAGCAGTTCTTC.

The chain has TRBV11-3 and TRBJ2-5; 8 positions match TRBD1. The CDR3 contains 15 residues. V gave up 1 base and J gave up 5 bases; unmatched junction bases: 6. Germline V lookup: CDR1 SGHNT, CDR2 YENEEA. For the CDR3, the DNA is TGTGCCAGCAGCTTAGGGACAGGGTATTGGGAGACCCAGTACTTC. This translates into CASSLGTGYWETQYF.

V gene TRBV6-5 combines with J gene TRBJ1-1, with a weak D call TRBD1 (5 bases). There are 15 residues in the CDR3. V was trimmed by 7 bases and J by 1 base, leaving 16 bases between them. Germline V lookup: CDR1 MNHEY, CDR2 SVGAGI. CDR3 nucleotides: TGTGCCAGCATTCTCAGAACAGGACAGAACACTGAAGCTTTCTTT. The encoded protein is CASILRTGQNTEAFF.

DNA for the CDR3: TGTGCCAGCAGCTTGGACGCAGGGGATTATGGCTACACCTTC. Protein sequence: CASSLDAGDYGYTF. The chain employs TRBV5-4 and TRBJ1-2, with D possibly being TRBD1 (6 bases). This CDR3 is built from 14 residues. Looked up from germline, CDR1 is SGHNT and CDR2 is YYREEE (reference sequence). V gave up 0 bases and J gave up 5 bases, with 11 bases separating them.

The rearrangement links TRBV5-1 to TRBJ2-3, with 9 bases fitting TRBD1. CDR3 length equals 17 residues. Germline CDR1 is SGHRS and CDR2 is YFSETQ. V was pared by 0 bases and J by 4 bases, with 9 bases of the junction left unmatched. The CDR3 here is CASSLVGTGKGADTQYF. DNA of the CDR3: TGCGCCAGCAGCTTGGTTGGGACAGGGAAAGGAGCAGATACGCAGTATTTT.

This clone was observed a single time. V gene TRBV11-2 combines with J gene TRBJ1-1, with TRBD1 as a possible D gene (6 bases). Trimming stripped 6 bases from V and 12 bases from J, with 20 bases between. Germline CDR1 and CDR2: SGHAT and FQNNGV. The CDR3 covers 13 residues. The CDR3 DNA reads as TGTGCCAGCAGTTTTAGACAGGACGCCCTAACTTTCTTT. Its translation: CASSFRQDALTFF.

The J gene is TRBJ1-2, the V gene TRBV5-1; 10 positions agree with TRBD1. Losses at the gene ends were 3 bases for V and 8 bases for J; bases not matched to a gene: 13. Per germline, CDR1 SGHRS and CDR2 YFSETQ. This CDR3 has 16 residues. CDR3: CASSWGPGTGDGGYTF. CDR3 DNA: TGCGCCAGCAGCTGGGGGCCCGGGACAGGGGACGGGGGCTACACCTTC.

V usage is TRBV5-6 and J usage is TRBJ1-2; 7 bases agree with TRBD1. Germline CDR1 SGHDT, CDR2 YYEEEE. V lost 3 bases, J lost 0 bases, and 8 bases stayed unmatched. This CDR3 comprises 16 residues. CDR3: CASSSTLTGSNYGYTF. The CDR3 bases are TGTGCCAGCAGCTCCACATTGACAGGGTCTAACTATGGCTACACCTTC.

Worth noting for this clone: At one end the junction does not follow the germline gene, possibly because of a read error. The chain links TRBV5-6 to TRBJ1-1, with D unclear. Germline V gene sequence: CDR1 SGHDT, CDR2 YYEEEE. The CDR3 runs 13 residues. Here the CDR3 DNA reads TGTGCCAGCAGCTTGGTGGCCGGGGAATGGGCCTCTTTT. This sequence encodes CASSLVAGEWASF.

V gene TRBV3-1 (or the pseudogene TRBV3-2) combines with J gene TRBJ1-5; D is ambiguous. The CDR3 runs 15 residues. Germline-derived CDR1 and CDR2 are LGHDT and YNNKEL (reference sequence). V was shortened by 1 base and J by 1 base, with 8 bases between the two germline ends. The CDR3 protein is CASSQGTWSNQPQHF. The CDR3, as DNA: TGTGCCAGCAGCCAAGGTACTTGGAGCAATCAGCCCCAGCATTTT.

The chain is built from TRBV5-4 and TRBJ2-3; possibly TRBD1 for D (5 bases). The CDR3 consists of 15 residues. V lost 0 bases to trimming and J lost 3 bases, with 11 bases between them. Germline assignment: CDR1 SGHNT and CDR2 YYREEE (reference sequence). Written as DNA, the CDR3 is TGTGCCAGCAGCTTGGCTCAGGGTCCGACAGATACGCAGTATTTT. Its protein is CASSLAQGPTDTQYF. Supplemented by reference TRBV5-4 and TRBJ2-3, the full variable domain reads ETGVTQSPTHLIKTRGQQVTLRCSSQSGHNTVSWYQQALGQGPQFIFQYYREEENGRGNFPPRFSGLQFPNYSSELNVNALELDDSALYLCASSLAQGPTDTQYFGPGTRLTVL.